This T cell receptor (beta chain) was identified in a study of lymphopenia after photon versus proton radiotherapy. Findings of the study overall: After lymphocyte nadir, photon-treated repertoires showed oligoclonal expansion, especially CD8+ Temra. A bigger post-nadir fall in TCR diversity correlated inversely with survival time in deceased patients. Proton therapy kept repertoires fairly stable, unlike photons, which gained effector/memory cells.

This clone was recorded many times. Its antigen is not known. TCRdb keeps only in-frame clones here, not all; method: immunoSEQ multiplex PCR. The data show 70,000 to 95,000 clones, more than 70% seen once. V shed 1 base and J 6 bases; nucleotides not matched to a gene: 6. Germline V gene lookup returns CDR1 SQVTM and CDR2 ANQGSEA. The CDR3 sequence is 16 residues long. The source material was peripheral blood, sampled from a patient treated with proton-based radiotherapy. The chain links TRBV29-1 to TRBJ2-1; 13 bases map to TRBD2. The receptor was isolated from a man aged 55 to 70 with pancreatic cancer. In DNA, the CDR3 is TGCAGCGTTGAAGGAGGGACTAGCGGGATCCTCAATGAGCAGTTCTTC. Translation: CSVEGGTSGILNEQFF.